Presented here are 13 T cell receptor beta chains from one specimen sequenced in a study of early T cells in non-severe SARS-CoV-2 infection. TCRdb reanalysed the 5' RACE reads using MiXCR and keeps one entry per CDR3 protein. The table includes about 53,000 distinct CDR3 sequences, roughly 12% detected once. Sample: whole blood, taken at baseline. The receptors stem from an adult who was a healthcare worker with PCR-confirmed SARS-CoV-2 infection or an uninfected control (not recorded which).

At least ten counts were recorded for this clonotype. This chain connects TRBV9 to TRBJ2-5; 10 bases agree with TRBD1. The CDR3 runs 17 residues. Germline V CDR1 and CDR2: SGDLS, YYNGEE. J was trimmed by 5 bases and V by 8 bases; bases with no gene match: 18. The CDR3 loop reads CASSFSRDRGPEETQYF. The CDR3 DNA sequence: TGTGCCAGTAGCTTTAGCCGGGACAGGGGACCGGAGGAGACCCAGTACTTC.

The rearrangement uses TRBV5-5 and TRBJ2-3; D is uncertain. The CDR3 is 16 residues long. Trimming cost V 4 bases and J 1 base, with 16 bases left between them. Germline CDR1 reads SGHKS; CDR2 reads YYEKEE (reference sequence). CDR3 bases: TGTGCCAGCAGCCCCCCTAGAGGCGGACGCACAGATACGCAGTATTTT. Encoded protein: CASSPPRGGRTDTQYF.

This clonotype was observed a handful of times. This chain uses TRBV6-1 with TRBJ1-5; 10 nucleotides align to TRBD1. The V gene end was trimmed by 6 bases and the J gene end by 2 bases; junction bases not matched to a gene: 7. Germline V gene lookup returns CDR1 MNHNS and CDR2 SASEGT. This CDR3 contains 16 residues. This CDR3 reads CASRTGGGRGNQPQHF. CDR3 in DNA: TGTGCCAGCAGGACAGGGGGCGGGCGAGGCAATCAGCCCCAGCATTTT.

This clonotype was detected ten times or more. This rearrangement joins TRBV29-1 to TRBJ2-7; D is uncertain. CDR3 length: 13 amino acids. Germline CDR1 is SQVTM and CDR2 is ANQGSEA. The V end was cut by 7 bases, the J end by 2 bases, with 15 bases between. The CDR3 protein is CSASATPTYEQYF. CDR3 sequence (DNA): TGCAGCGCCTCCGCGACACCGACCTACGAGCAGTACTTC.

The chain links TRBV18 to TRBJ1-2; TRBD1 aligns across 7 bases. The trim removed 4 bases at V and 3 bases at J, leaving 14 bases unmatched. CDR1 is KGHSH, CDR2 LQKENI, per germline. The CDR3 runs to 17 residues. The CDR3 loop reads CASSLGQAAWGDYGYTF. As DNA, the CDR3 is TGTGCCAGCTCACTTGGACAGGCCGCCTGGGGGGACTATGGCTACACCTTC.

The table lists this clonotype with a count of one. DNA for the CDR3: TGTGCCAGCTCACCACAAATGGACAGGGGTATTGAGACTAGCGGAGAAGACACCTACGAGCAGTACTTC. Protein sequence: CASSPQMDRGIETSGEDTYEQYF. This chain links TRBV18 with TRBJ2-7; perhaps D is TRBD1 or TRBD2 (9 bases each). V lost 1 base, J lost 2 bases, and 36 bases lay in between. Germline lookup yields CDR1 KGHSH and CDR2 LQKENI. This CDR3 is built from 23 residues.

This rearrangement joins TRBV11-2 to TRBJ1-1; weak D call: TRBD1 (6 bases). Trimming removed 5 bases from V and 5 bases from J, with 12 bases in between. The CDR3 sequence is 13 residues long. Germline values: CDR1 SGHAT, CDR2 FQNNGV. This chain's CDR3 is CASSGSRGTEAFF. In DNA form, the CDR3 reads TGTGCCAGCAGCGGCTCGAGGGGGACTGAAGCTTTCTTT. Combining the CDR3 with reference TRBV11-2 and TRBJ1-1 gives the whole variable domain EAGVAQSPRYKIIEKRQSVAFWCNPISGHATLYWYQQILGQGPKLLIQFQNNGVVDDSQLPKDRFSAERLKGVDSTLKIQPAKLEDSAVYLCASSGSRGTEAFFGQGTRLTVV.

The chain links TRBV10-3 to TRBJ2-5; the match to TRBD2 covers 12 bases. CDR1 ENHRY and CDR2 SYGVKD come from the germline V gene. The CDR3 extends over 17 amino acids. Trimming removed 3 bases from V and 5 bases from J; junction bases left unmatched: 10. The CDR3 sequence: CAISDASGRAAGETQYF. The CDR3 DNA is TGTGCCATCAGTGACGCTAGCGGGAGGGCCGCGGGGGAGACCCAGTACTTC.

Comment on this clonotype: This may stem from a read error, because a much larger clone lies one nucleotide away. CDR3 sequence (DNA): TGCAGTGCTAGAGATCGTAATCAGTTAAACACCGGGGAGCTGTTTTTT. It encodes CSARDRNQLNTGELFF. The J gene is TRBJ2-2, the V gene TRBV20-1; D remains unclear. V was shortened by 0 bases and J by 2 bases, with 13 bases between the two germline ends. The germline V gene has CDR1 DFQATT and CDR2 SNEGSKA (reference sequence). This CDR3 region has 16 residues.

The J gene is TRBJ2-7, the V gene TRBV27, with 9 bases matching TRBD2. The junction had 15 bases not matched to a gene; V was cut back by 2 bases and J by 4 bases. There are 18 residues in the CDR3. CDR1 MNHEY and CDR2 SMNVEV come from the germline V gene (reference sequence). The CDR3 protein is CASSLTDSFSGSIYEQYF. Written as DNA, the CDR3 is TGTGCCAGCAGTTTAACGGACTCATTTAGCGGGAGTATTTACGAGCAGTACTTC.

The chain couples TRBV20-1 to TRBJ2-3; TRBD2 aligns across 11 bases. Germline V gene lookup returns CDR1 DFQATT and CDR2 SNEGSKA (reference sequence). This CDR3 has 18 amino acids. Losses at the gene ends were 0 bases for V and 2 bases for J; bases not matched to a gene: 10. The CDR3 sequence: CSARDAFLAGGYTDTQYF. The CDR3, as DNA: TGCAGTGCTAGAGATGCCTTCCTAGCGGGAGGTTACACAGATACGCAGTATTTT.

V is TRBV7-8 and J is TRBJ1-4; D ambiguous. The V gene lost 5 bases and the J gene lost 2 bases, with 12 bases spanning the gap. The CDR3 has 15 residues. The germline V gene encodes CDR1 SGHVS and CDR2 FQNEAQ. The CDR3 sequence is CASSRTGSTNEKLFF. CDR3 coding DNA: TGTGCCAGCAGCCGAACCGGCTCGACTAATGAAAAACTGTTTTTT.

CDR3 region: CASSEAGIPTGEQYF. The CDR3 bases are TGTGCCAGCAGCGAGGCCGGGATCCCGACAGGAGAGCAGTACTTC. The V gene is TRBV9, the J gene TRBJ2-7; D possibly corresponds to TRBD1 (6 bases). The V gene's germline CDR1 is SGDLS and CDR2 YYNGEE. CDR3 length: 15 amino acids. V was cut by 3 bases and J by 7 bases, with 20 bases left in between.